The present entry profiles one T cell receptor beta chain with its context. In its sample, this clonotype was seen many times. The antigen it binds to is not known. The input lacks base qualities; no much larger clone sits a single base away. The method was multiplex PCR. Reads for this sample came from an Illumina HiSeq 4000. CDR3 regions were amplified by Arm-PCR with iRepertoire HTBI primers to construct TCR beta libraries. PCR products were gel purified before sequencing. Turning to the authors' computational methods: Gene usage analysis of CDR3 amino acid clonotypes used the 62 TRBV and around 14 TRBJ segments found across samples. COPE and FqMerger were used to merge the filtered high-quality paired reads into contigs. BLAST was used to align contigs to IMGT TRBV, TRBD and TRBJ reference genes, and CDR3 was defined according to IMGT. Highly expanded clones were defined as clonotypes with a frequency above 0.1%. Repertoire diversity was measured by Shannon entropy, and V-J evenness by the Gini coefficient. A clonotype was considered public if more than one individual shared it. TCRdb reprocessed the public reads (quality trimming at Q25 with fastp, clone calling with MiXCR) and kept in-frame beta chains. Rows with a matching CDR3 protein are joined into one entry that keeps the most common DNA and genes. The V and J calls shown here were made by TCRdb, not taken from the authors' results. The sample has about half a million distinct CDR3 sequences on record, around a fifth of them singletons. The ten largest clones capture around 13% of the sample.

This entry is derived from a study of regulatory T cells in long-lasting Graves disease (dated by TCRdb to about 2021). As for the study more broadly: To count as having persistent Graves' disease, a patient had to have received antithyroid drug treatment for over 5 years with TSH receptor autoantibodies remaining persistently positive. Peripheral blood TCR sequencing and RNA sequencing compared persistent Graves' disease patients with newly diagnosed Graves' disease patients. The study was conducted in China and was registered as a clinical trial. A total of around 33 samples underwent TCR sequencing, from about 13 patients with persistent Graves' disease and approximately 20 patients with newly diagnosed Graves' disease. In the clinical cohort, patients with persistent Graves' disease had used antithyroid drugs for an average of around 9.9 years.

This specimen's time point label, per the study, means: persistent/refractory GD, antithyroid drugs over 5 years with positive TRAb. For both TCR sequencing and RNA sequencing, RNA was extracted from PBMCs in TRIzol. The diagnosis of Graves' disease followed American Thyroid Association guidelines. Patients were recruited from an endocrinology department in Xi'an, China. Each patient gave 7.5 to 10 milliliters of peripheral blood, collected in an EDTA anticoagulant tube. Ficoll Paque Plus density gradient separation was used to isolate PBMCs, and no further T cell sorting was done. An Agilent 2100 Bioanalyzer and agarose gel were used to check RNA quality, and a NanoDrop 2000 was used to measure RNA concentration. General conclusions and limits of the study: Only the TCR beta chain was sequenced and analyzed. Persistent disease showed preferential use of TRBV28, TRBJ1-2 and TRBJ2-5, whereas newly diagnosed disease favored TRBV20-1 and TRBJ2-1. Patients with persistent disease shared more public clonotypes (about 3,000) than newly diagnosed patients did (approximately 1,000). Only peripheral blood was studied, because thyroid tissue, the primary lesion, was inaccessible. Compared with newly diagnosed patients, patients with persistent Graves' disease had lower TCR Shannon entropy and fewer highly expanded clones, which suggests clonal expansion. As a limitation, the authors acknowledged that the small sample size may reduce accuracy.

The germline V gene supplies CDR1 MNHEY and CDR2 SVGEGT. Inclusive of the bounding cysteine and phenylalanine, the CDR3 is 12 residues long. Only the CDR3 region is kept as DNA, spanning 36 bases read in frame from base 1. Trimming removed 3 bases from V and 2 bases from J, leaving 5 bases between the germline ends. The TCR originated in a female donor with Graves disease. The specimen was peripheral blood mononuclear cells (PBMCs), collected when the disease was refractory, from a patient treated with antithyroid drugs. The rearrangement joined TRBV6-2 or TRBV6-3 to TRBJ2-7; the D gene cannot be resolved reliably. This receptor has the CDR3 CASSYKAYEQYF. The nucleotide sequence reads as follows: TGTGCCAGCAGTTATAAAGCCTACGAGCAGTACTTC.